The rows below give T cell receptor beta chains drawn from one sample of a study of Ad26.COV2.S vaccination and SARS-CoV-2 variants. This table comes from immunoSEQ multiplex PCR, and its TCRdb copy is limited to in-frame clones, with some not included. Here the sample spans 300,000 to 400,000 clones, 85% to 90% being singletons. The material was peripheral blood, obtained in a trial of Ad26.COV2.S vaccine versus placebo. Receptor source: a person between 18 and 65 years old who received the Ad26.COV2.S COVID-19 vaccine or a placebo. CDR3s include the opening cysteine and the closing phenylalanine or tryptophan. The D gene is left open where the match is weak. Rows may omit the clone size; those that give it use once, few, many or a size class.

TRBV6-5	TRBJ1-5	NA	once	TGTGCCTCAAAGGGAGGGTCGAAAAATCAGCCCCAGCATTTT	CASKGGSKNQPQHF
TRBV29-1	TRBJ1-1	TRBD1	NA	TGCAGCGCCCGACAGGGAATGAACACTGAAGCTTTCTTT	CSARQGMNTEAFF
TRBV7-2	TRBJ2-1	TRBD2	NA	TGTGCCAGCAGCGTAACTAGCGGGGTTTTACCTGAGCAGTTCTTC	CASSVTSGVLPEQFF
TRBV5-1	TRBJ2-7	NA	once	TGCGCCAGCAGCTTGGCGGCGGGGAGCTCCTACGAGCAGTACTTC	CASSLAAGSSYEQYF
TRBV10-3	TRBJ1-5	TRBD1	NA	TGTGCCATCACCTCAGACAGGGGCCAATTTCGGCCCCAGCATTTT	CAITSDRGQFRPQHF
TRBV28	TRBJ1-5	NA	NA	TGTGCCAGCAGTTTAGGGGGGGGTTCCAATCAGCCCCAGCATTTT	CASSLGGGSNQPQHF
TRBV3-1/TRBV3-2	TRBJ1-1	NA	NA	TGTGCCAGCAGCCAAGACCCCAGGGCTGAAGCTTTCTTT	CASSQDPRAEAFF
TRBV9	TRBJ2-7	NA	NA	TGTGCCAGCAGCACGCAGATCAGCGGGGAGCAGTACTTC	CASSTQISGEQYF
TRBV5-4	TRBJ2-1	NA	NA	TGTGCCAGCAGCTTGGGGGGAGTGTCCTACAATGAGCAGTTCTTC	CASSLGGVSYNEQFF
TRBV7-9	TRBJ1-6	TRBD1	NA	TGTGCCAGCAGCTCCTTGACAGGGGGCGCGTCGAATTCACCCCTCCACTTT	CASSSLTGGASNSPLHF
TRBV5-4	TRBJ2-7	NA	NA	TGTGCCAGCAGCTTGAAGACAGGCCAATCCTACGAGCAGTACTTC	CASSLKTGQSYEQYF
TRBV9	TRBJ1-5	NA	NA	TGTGCCAGCAGCCCAGGGGCCAATCAGCCCCAGCATTTT	CASSPGANQPQHF
TRBV25-1	TRBJ1-4	NA	NA	TGTGCCAGCAGTGTATCCGAGCAGGGCCGACTTGAGAATGAAAAACTGTTTTTT	CASSVSEQGRLENEKLFF
TRBV7-9	TRBJ1-4	TRBD1	once	TGTGCCAGCAGCCCCCCGTACAGACAGGGTAATGAAAAACTGTTTTTT	CASSPPYRQGNEKLFF
TRBV6-4	TRBJ2-1	NA	once	TGTGCCAGCAGTGACGCGGGACCCGCGCAGTTCTTC	CASSDAGPAQFF
TRBV2	TRBJ2-1	TRBD2	NA	TGTGCCAGTCTTCGTAGCGGGGGTTACAATGAGCAGTTCTTC	CASLRSGGYNEQFF
TRBV7-2	TRBJ2-7	TRBD2	NA	TGTGCCAGCAGCCCAGTAGGTTTTAGCGGGTCCTACGAGCAGTACTTC	CASSPVGFSGSYEQYF
TRBV20-1	TRBJ1-5	NA	NA	TGCAGTGCTAGTTCTCCTCGCCGGAATCAGCCCCAGCATTTT	CSASSPRRNQPQHF
TRBV27	TRBJ1-4	NA	NA	TGTGCCAGCAGTCCCCTCGGGGGGGTAGTTGAAAAACTGTTTTTT	CASSPLGGVVEKLFF
TRBV6-2/TRBV6-3	TRBJ2-2	NA	NA	TGTGCCAGCAGTTATAGCGGACGGGTGAACACCGGGGAGCTGTTTTTT	CASSYSGRVNTGELFF
TRBV7-9	TRBJ2-1	NA	NA	TGTGCCAGCAGCTTACTCCCCACATTTGATGAGCAGTTCTTC	CASSLLPTFDEQFF
TRBV19	TRBJ1-2	TRBD1	NA	TGTGCCAGCTCACAGGGGGCCTACTATGGCTACACCTTC	CASSQGAYYGYTF
TRBV10-3	TRBJ1-1	NA	NA	TGTGCCATCAGTGTTGGGGACACTGAAGCTTTCTTT	CAISVGDTEAFF
TRBV9	TRBJ2-5	NA	few	TGTGCCAGCAGCGTAGGACATTCCAAAGAGACCCAGTACTTC	CASSVGHSKETQYF
TRBV20-1	TRBJ1-5	NA	NA	TGCAGTGCTAGTAGAGGGAATCAGCCCCAGCATTTT	CSASRGNQPQHF
TRBV5-1	TRBJ1-1	NA	once	TGCGCCAGCAGCTTGGGGGAGTGGACCACTGAAGCTTTCTTT	CASSLGEWTTEAFF
TRBV7-2	TRBJ2-1	NA	many	TGTGCCACTCAGCTCAGGGGAAATGAGCAGTTCTTC	CATQLRGNEQFF
TRBV7-8	TRBJ2-7	NA	NA	TGTGCCAGCAGCCGAACAGTCCCCTACGAGCAGTACTTC	CASSRTVPYEQYF
TRBV5-4	TRBJ2-7	TRBD2	NA	TGTGCCAGCAGCCTGGGACTAGCCGGAGGGTCCTACGAGCAGTACTTC	CASSLGLAGGSYEQYF
TRBV6-5	TRBJ2-1	NA	NA	TGTGCCAGCAAGGTCCCAGGGTACAATGAGCAGTTCTTC	CASKVPGYNEQFF
TRBV6-5	TRBJ1-1	NA	NA	TGTGCCAGCGGGGGGTATAGTGGGATGAACACTGAAGCTTTCTTT	CASGGYSGMNTEAFF
TRBV5-6	TRBJ2-1	NA	NA	TGTGCCAGCAGCTTTTCAGGGTATGAGCAGTTCTTC	CASSFSGYEQFF
TRBV2	TRBJ2-1	NA	NA	TGTGCCAGCAGTTTCACTACGGCCCCGAAAGAGCAGTTCTTC	CASSFTTAPKEQFF
TRBV15	TRBJ1-2	TRBD1	NA	TGTGCCACCAGCCCTTCAGGGGGCTATGGCTACACCTTC	CATSPSGGYGYTF
TRBV6-5	TRBJ1-2	NA	NA	TGTGCCAGCAGTTACGACCCGGTGAGGGGGACATATGGCTACACCTTC	CASSYDPVRGTYGYTF
TRBV4-1	TRBJ2-5	NA	once	TGCGCCAGCAGCCAAGTAGGAGAAGGGGCGGCTCAAGAGACCCAGTACTTC	CASSQVGEGAAQETQYF
TRBV4-2	TRBJ2-5	NA	NA	TGTGCCAGCAGCCAAGTCCCCGGGAGCCGAGAGACCCAGTACTTC	CASSQVPGSRETQYF
TRBV5-1	TRBJ2-5	NA	NA	TGCGCCAGCAGCTTCAGCACAGGGAGAGAGACCCAGTACTTC	CASSFSTGRETQYF
TRBV11-2	TRBJ2-4	NA	NA	TGTGCCAGCAGCCAATTTGGGGGATCCTCGGCCAAAAACATTCAGTACTTC	CASSQFGGSSAKNIQYF
TRBV30	TRBJ2-7	NA	NA	TGTGCCTGGAGTGGACAGGCCCTTACCCTACAGCAGTACTTC	CAWSGQALTLQQYF
TRBV24-1	TRBJ2-2	TRBD2	NA	TGTGCCACCAGTGACACCCCCGGGACTAGCGGGGGACCCACCGGGGAGCTGTTTTTT	CATSDTPGTSGGPTGELFF
TRBV2	TRBJ2-7	NA	NA	TGTGCCAGCAGTGAAATGGGTTTCGAGCAGTACTTC	CASSEMGFEQYF
TRBV7-2	TRBJ2-3	NA	NA	TGTGCCAGCAGCTTAGCGTCAGGGAAAGATACGCAGTATTTT	CASSLASGKDTQYF
TRBV18	TRBJ2-1	TRBD2	NA	TGTGCCAGCTCACCTCCCGGACTAGCGGGGGTGGGTGAGCAGTTCTTC	CASSPPGLAGVGEQFF
TRBV9	TRBJ2-5	NA	NA	TGTGCCAGCAGCGTAGACAGACAAGAGACCCAGTACTTC	CASSVDRQETQYF